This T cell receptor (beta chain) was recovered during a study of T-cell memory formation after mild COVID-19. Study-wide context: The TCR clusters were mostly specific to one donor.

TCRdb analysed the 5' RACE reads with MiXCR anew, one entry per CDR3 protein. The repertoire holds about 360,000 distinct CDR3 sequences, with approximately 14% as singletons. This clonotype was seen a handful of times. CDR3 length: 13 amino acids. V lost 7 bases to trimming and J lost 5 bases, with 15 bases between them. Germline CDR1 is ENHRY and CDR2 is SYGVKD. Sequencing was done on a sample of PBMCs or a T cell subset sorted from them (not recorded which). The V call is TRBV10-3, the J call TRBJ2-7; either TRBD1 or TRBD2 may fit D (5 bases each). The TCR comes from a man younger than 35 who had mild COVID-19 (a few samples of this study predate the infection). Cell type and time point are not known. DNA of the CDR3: TGTGCCATCAATTCCGGGGCCCGGGACGAGCAGTACTTC. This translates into CAINSGARDEQYF.